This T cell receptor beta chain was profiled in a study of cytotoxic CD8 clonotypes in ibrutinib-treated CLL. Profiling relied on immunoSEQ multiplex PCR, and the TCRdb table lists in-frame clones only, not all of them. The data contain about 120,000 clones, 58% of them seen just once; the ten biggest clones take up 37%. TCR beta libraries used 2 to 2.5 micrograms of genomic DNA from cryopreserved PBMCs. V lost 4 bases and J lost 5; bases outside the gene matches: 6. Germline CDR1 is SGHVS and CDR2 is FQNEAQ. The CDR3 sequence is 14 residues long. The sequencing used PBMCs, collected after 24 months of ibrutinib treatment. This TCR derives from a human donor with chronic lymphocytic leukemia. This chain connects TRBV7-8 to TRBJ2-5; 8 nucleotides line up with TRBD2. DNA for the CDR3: TGTGCCAGCAGCTCCGGGGGGGTAGGGGAGACCCAGTACTTC. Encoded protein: CASSSGGVGETQYF. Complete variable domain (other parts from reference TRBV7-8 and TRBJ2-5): GAGVSQSPRYKVAKRGQDVALRCDPISGHVSLFWYQQALGQGPEFLTYFQNEAQLDKSGLPSDRFFAERPEGSVSTLKIQRTQQEDSAVYLCASSSGGVGETQYFGPGTRLLVL.